This is a list of T cell receptor beta chains from one sample in a study of human T cells and chemical hapten exposure. TCRdb re-analysed the RACE reads in MiXCR, keeping a single row per CDR3 protein. The sample records a few hundred thousand distinct CDR3 sequences, roughly 8.9% being singletons. Source: whole blood, taken in connection with sensitization to the hapten diphenylcyclopropenone (DPC). The receptor set was obtained from a woman aged 40 to 50 with alopecia areata. Some clones in this sample may be carry-over from other donors' samples. The CDR3 runs from the conserved cysteine through the conserved F or W. Clone sizes are given selectively: once, few, many, or a class where the clone is expanded.

len	v_gene	j_gene	abundance	CDR3aa
14	TRBV5-1	TRBJ2-3	few	CASSGLAGVDTQYF
20	TRBV28	TRBJ2-3	NA	CASSLYRGRVVRRATDTQYF
15	TRBV6-2/TRBV6-3	TRBJ1-5	few	CASTHGRYSNQPQHF
14	TRBV7-2	TRBJ2-1	few	CASSLVLGGEGQFF
15	TRBV6-6	TRBJ1-1	few	CASSYGLGVDTEAFF
17	TRBV27	TRBJ2-2	NA	CASSLASSGESTGELFF
17	TRBV6-2/TRBV6-3	TRBJ2-4	few	CASSYSSAGGRRNIQYF
16	TRBV5-8	TRBJ2-1	few	CASSSPGRIWSNEQFF
14	TRBV12-3/TRBV12-4	TRBJ1-2	NA	CASSQSRGYYGYTF
15	TRBV20-1	TRBJ2-3	NA	CSANAAGEVVDTQYF
16	TRBV3-1	TRBJ2-1	NA	CASSPPGTSLSNEQFF
16	TRBV20-1	TRBJ1-5	few	CSAQDRGGYGNQPQHF
14	TRBV7-9	TRBJ1-1	many	CASSPGRLNTEAFF